This is a list of T cell receptor beta chains from one sample in a study of cytomegalovirus exposure and HLA in healthy donors. TCRdb keeps only in-frame clones here, not all; method: immunoSEQ multiplex PCR. In the table there are 130,000 or so clones, roughly three quarters of which are singletons. The material sequenced was PBMCs. All receptors derive from a woman aged 55-75 years in good health and CMV-seronegative. The CDR3 runs from the conserved cysteine through the conserved F or W. D genes are given only for firm matches. Some rows have no size entry. The others give once, few or many, or a class for an expanded clone.

clone size: few; J gene: TRBJ1-2; D gene: -; V gene: TRBV5-5; CDR3 protein: CASSHREESYGYTF; CDR3 DNA: TGTGCCAGCAGTCATAGGGAGGAATCCTATGGCTACACCTTC
clone size: -; J gene: TRBJ1-4; D gene: -; V gene: TRBV25-1; CDR3 protein: CASTYGGGDEKLFF; CDR3 DNA: TGTGCCAGCACCTACGGCGGGGGTGATGAAAAACTGTTTTTT
clone size: -; J gene: TRBJ2-1; D gene: TRBD2; V gene: TRBV28; CDR3 protein: CASTYSGRALNEQFF; CDR3 DNA: TGTGCCAGCACTTATAGCGGGAGGGCCCTCAATGAGCAGTTCTTC
clone size: -; J gene: TRBJ2-7; D gene: -; V gene: TRBV7-3; CDR3 protein: CASSLRESSYEQYF; CDR3 DNA: TGTGCCAGCAGCTTGCGGGAATCTTCCTACGAGCAGTACTTC
clone size: -; J gene: TRBJ1-1; D gene: -; V gene: TRBV11-2; CDR3 protein: CASSFQPAQGDTEAFF; CDR3 DNA: TGTGCCAGCAGCTTCCAGCCGGCACAGGGCGACACTGAAGCTTTCTTT
clone size: -; J gene: TRBJ1-2; D gene: -; V gene: TRBV10-1; CDR3 protein: CASSAHPAPDRRGYTF; CDR3 DNA: TGCGCCAGCAGTGCCCACCCCGCACCTGACAGAAGAGGCTACACCTTC
clone size: few; J gene: TRBJ1-5; D gene: TRBD1; V gene: TRBV15; CDR3 protein: CATSRERTGTGSNQPQHF; CDR3 DNA: TGTGCCACCAGCAGGGAGAGAACGGGGACAGGGAGCAATCAGCCCCAGCATTTT
clone size: -; J gene: TRBJ2-1; D gene: TRBD2; V gene: TRBV6-1; CDR3 protein: CASSDLGGSDEQFF; CDR3 DNA: TGTGCCAGCAGTGATTTGGGGGGGTCGGACGAGCAGTTCTTC
clone size: -; J gene: TRBJ2-3; D gene: -; V gene: TRBV7-9; CDR3 protein: CASSLTASTDTQYF; CDR3 DNA: TGTGCCAGCAGCTTGACAGCAAGTACAGATACGCAGTATTTT
clone size: -; J gene: TRBJ1-5; D gene: -; V gene: TRBV28; CDR3 protein: CASGGPGYSNQPQHF; CDR3 DNA: TGTGCCAGCGGAGGTCCGGGATATAGCAATCAGCCCCAGCATTTT
clone size: -; J gene: TRBJ2-7; D gene: TRBD2; V gene: TRBV4-1; CDR3 protein: CASSFPRASGYNEQYF; CDR3 DNA: TGCGCCAGCAGCTTTCCCCGGGCTAGCGGGTACAACGAGCAGTACTTC
clone size: -; J gene: TRBJ2-1; D gene: TRBD2; V gene: TRBV7-7; CDR3 protein: CASSLDPTSGYNEQFF; CDR3 DNA: TGTGCCAGCAGCTTAGACCCCACTAGCGGATACAATGAGCAGTTCTTC
clone size: -; J gene: TRBJ1-5; D gene: -; V gene: TRBV4-1; CDR3 protein: CASSQDPGAFPNQPQHF; CDR3 DNA: TGCGCCAGCAGCCAAGACCCAGGGGCCTTCCCAAATCAGCCCCAGCATTTT
clone size: few; J gene: TRBJ1-1; D gene: TRBD1; V gene: TRBV11-2; CDR3 protein: CASSYDRAVAEAFF; CDR3 DNA: TGTGCCAGCAGTTACGACAGGGCGGTGGCTGAAGCTTTCTTT
clone size: once; J gene: TRBJ2-7; D gene: -; V gene: TRBV5-1; CDR3 protein: CASSPGGTYEQYF; CDR3 DNA: TGCGCCAGCAGCCCCGGAGGGACCTACGAGCAGTACTTC
clone size: -; J gene: TRBJ2-7; D gene: TRBD1; V gene: TRBV6-5; CDR3 protein: CASSYLGQGAWEQYF; CDR3 DNA: TGTGCCAGCAGTTACCTGGGACAGGGGGCTTGGGAGCAGTACTTC
clone size: -; J gene: TRBJ1-6; D gene: TRBD1; V gene: TRBV28; CDR3 protein: CASDYRGRNSPLHF; CDR3 DNA: TGTGCCAGCGATTACAGGGGGCGAAATTCACCCCTCCACTTT
clone size: -; J gene: TRBJ1-5; D gene: TRBD1; V gene: TRBV19; CDR3 protein: CASSPGQEGGQPQHF; CDR3 DNA: TGTGCCAGTAGTCCGGGACAGGAGGGAGGGCAGCCCCAGCATTTT
clone size: few; J gene: TRBJ2-7; D gene: TRBD1; V gene: TRBV19; CDR3 protein: CASSPDRSYEQYF; CDR3 DNA: TGTGCCAGTAGCCCGGACAGGAGCTACGAGCAGTACTTC
clone size: -; J gene: TRBJ2-2; D gene: TRBD1; V gene: TRBV6-5; CDR3 protein: CASSYRTGGSGELFF; CDR3 DNA: TGTGCCAGCAGTTACCGGACAGGGGGCTCCGGGGAGCTGTTTTTT
clone size: -; J gene: TRBJ2-7; D gene: TRBD1; V gene: TRBV19; CDR3 protein: CASSIDSWTGDSEQYF; CDR3 DNA: TGTGCCAGTAGTATAGACTCTTGGACAGGGGACTCCGAGCAGTACTTC
clone size: -; J gene: TRBJ1-5; D gene: TRBD1; V gene: TRBV18; CDR3 protein: CASSPTEGAGNQPQHF; CDR3 DNA: TGTGCCAGCTCACCAACTGAGGGGGCTGGCAATCAGCCCCAGCATTTT
clone size: -; J gene: TRBJ2-7; D gene: -; V gene: TRBV19; CDR3 protein: CASSWPGSYEQYF; CDR3 DNA: TGTGCCAGTAGTTGGCCGGGAAGCTACGAGCAGTACTTC
clone size: few; J gene: TRBJ2-1; D gene: -; V gene: TRBV11-3; CDR3 protein: CASSRDHEQFF; CDR3 DNA: TGTGCCAGCAGCCGAGATCATGAGCAGTTCTTC
clone size: -; J gene: TRBJ1-6; D gene: -; V gene: TRBV9; CDR3 protein: CASSVAGSPLHF; CDR3 DNA: TGTGCCAGCAGCGTGGCTGGTTCACCCCTCCACTTT
clone size: -; J gene: TRBJ2-7; D gene: -; V gene: TRBV7-9; CDR3 protein: CASSPHTGMGTYEQYF; CDR3 DNA: TGTGCCAGCAGCCCGCACACAGGGATGGGAACCTACGAGCAGTACTTC
clone size: -; J gene: TRBJ2-7; D gene: TRBD1; V gene: TRBV7-2; CDR3 protein: CASSLLGQVTNHEQYF; CDR3 DNA: TGTGCCAGCAGCTTACTGGGACAGGTTACGAACCACGAGCAGTACTTC
clone size: -; J gene: TRBJ2-1; D gene: -; V gene: TRBV11-2; CDR3 protein: CASTLSDSEQFF; CDR3 DNA: TGTGCCAGCACCCTCAGTGACTCAGAGCAGTTCTTC
clone size: few; J gene: TRBJ1-1; D gene: -; V gene: TRBV18; CDR3 protein: CASSRTRNTEAFF; CDR3 DNA: TGTGCCAGCTCAAGGACAAGGAACACTGAAGCTTTCTTT
clone size: -; J gene: TRBJ1-4; D gene: TRBD1; V gene: TRBV19; CDR3 protein: CASTPGTGGARNEKLFF; CDR3 DNA: TGTGCCAGTACCCCCGGGACAGGGGGCGCCAGGAATGAAAAACTGTTTTTT
clone size: -; J gene: TRBJ2-3; D gene: TRBD2; V gene: TRBV7-3; CDR3 protein: CASSPRLGGGTTTQYF; CDR3 DNA: TGTGCCAGCAGCCCCCGGCTTGGCGGGGGGACCACTACGCAGTATTTT
clone size: -; J gene: TRBJ1-2; D gene: TRBD1; V gene: TRBV5-6; CDR3 protein: CASSLTGQGGKGYTF; CDR3 DNA: TGTGCCAGCAGCTTAACGGGACAGGGGGGTAAAGGCTACACCTTC
clone size: -; J gene: TRBJ1-2; D gene: -; V gene: TRBV28; CDR3 protein: CASTLGDGYTF; CDR3 DNA: TGTGCCAGCACCTTGGGCGATGGCTACACCTTC
clone size: -; J gene: TRBJ1-3; D gene: -; V gene: TRBV4-2; CDR3 protein: CASSQGPRVHRRTTIYF; CDR3 DNA: TGTGCCAGCAGCCAAGGGCCCAGGGTGCACAGGCGAACCACCATATATTTT
clone size: -; J gene: TRBJ1-2; D gene: -; V gene: TRBV21-1; CDR3 protein: CASSKVKLTGERGGYTF; CDR3 DNA: TGTGCCAGCAGCAAAGTGAAATTGACAGGGGAAAGAGGTGGCTACACCTTC
clone size: -; J gene: TRBJ2-6; D gene: -; V gene: TRBV5-1; CDR3 protein: CASSRTYSGANVLTF; CDR3 DNA: TGCGCCAGCAGCCGGACTTACTCTGGGGCCAACGTCCTGACTTTC
clone size: -; J gene: TRBJ2-5; D gene: TRBD2; V gene: TRBV4-1; CDR3 protein: CASSQTYGGRRGETQYF; CDR3 DNA: TGCGCCAGCAGCCAAACCTACGGCGGGAGACGGGGGGAGACCCAGTACTTC
clone size: once; J gene: TRBJ1-4; D gene: -; V gene: TRBV18; CDR3 protein: CASTTGRTNEKLFF; CDR3 DNA: TGTGCCAGCACCACAGGAAGGACTAATGAAAAACTGTTTTTT
clone size: -; J gene: TRBJ2-7; D gene: TRBD1; V gene: TRBV10-3; CDR3 protein: CAISVDRGRGNSEQYF; CDR3 DNA: TGTGCCATCAGCGTGGACAGGGGGCGTGGGAATTCCGAGCAGTACTTC
clone size: -; J gene: TRBJ1-1; D gene: TRBD1; V gene: TRBV19; CDR3 protein: CASIDRTGVGAFF; CDR3 DNA: TGTGCCAGTATCGACCGGACAGGTGTTGGAGCTTTCTTT
clone size: once; J gene: TRBJ1-1; D gene: -; V gene: TRBV5-8; CDR3 protein: CASSYSELLNTEAFF; CDR3 DNA: TGTGCCAGCAGCTACTCGGAGCTCCTGAACACTGAAGCTTTCTTT
clone size: -; J gene: TRBJ2-3; D gene: -; V gene: TRBV12-5; CDR3 protein: CAPIGRLCPSTDTQYF; CDR3 DNA: TGTGCCCCAATCGGCAGGCTATGTCCTAGCACAGATACGCAGTATTTT
clone size: -; J gene: TRBJ2-2; D gene: TRBD2; V gene: TRBV5-4; CDR3 protein: CASSGLANTGELFF; CDR3 DNA: TGTGCCAGCAGCGGACTAGCGAACACCGGGGAGCTGTTTTTT
clone size: -; J gene: TRBJ2-7; D gene: TRBD1; V gene: TRBV28; CDR3 protein: CASRIRRGIFSYEQYF; CDR3 DNA: TGTGCCAGCAGAATCCGCAGGGGGATATTTTCCTACGAGCAGTACTTC
clone size: -; J gene: TRBJ1-6; D gene: TRBD1; V gene: TRBV30; CDR3 protein: CAWSVDRGSRSPLHF; CDR3 DNA: TGTGCCTGGAGTGTAGACAGGGGGAGTAGGTCACCCCTCCACTTT
clone size: -; J gene: TRBJ2-7; D gene: -; V gene: TRBV18; CDR3 protein: CASSPTRSYEQYF; CDR3 DNA: TGTGCCAGCTCCCCGACACGGTCCTACGAGCAGTACTTC
clone size: -; J gene: TRBJ2-7; D gene: TRBD1; V gene: TRBV5-1; CDR3 protein: CASSARTGGIYDEQYF; CDR3 DNA: TGCGCCAGCAGCGCCAGGACAGGGGGTATCTACGACGAGCAGTACTTC
clone size: -; J gene: TRBJ2-2; D gene: -; V gene: TRBV7-2; CDR3 protein: CASSFSCGELFF; CDR3 DNA: TGTGCCAGCAGTTTTTCTTGCGGGGAGCTGTTTTTT
clone size: -; J gene: TRBJ1-4; D gene: -; V gene: TRBV30; CDR3 protein: CAWSKTGKLFF; CDR3 DNA: TGTGCCTGGAGTAAAACTGGAAAACTGTTTTTT
clone size: -; J gene: TRBJ2-3; D gene: TRBD1; V gene: TRBV18; CDR3 protein: CASSLGTADTQYF; CDR3 DNA: TGTGCCAGCTCACTAGGGACAGCAGATACGCAGTATTTT
clone size: -; J gene: TRBJ1-5; D gene: -; V gene: TRBV10-1; CDR3 protein: CASSKPEGGGSNQPQHF; CDR3 DNA: TGCGCCAGCAGTAAACCCGAGGGAGGGGGGAGCAATCAGCCCCAGCATTTT
clone size: -; J gene: TRBJ1-2; D gene: -; V gene: TRBV10-3; CDR3 protein: CAIQNNGYTF; CDR3 DNA: TGTGCCATACAGAACAATGGCTACACCTTC